Each of the 14 T cell receptor beta chains below was sequenced from the same sample in a study of blood T cells in healthy people across ages. It was with a sample-barcoded 5' primer and a J-beta primer mix that a second PCR of about 6 to 11 cycles was run. A single record per CDR3 protein comes from TCRdb applying MiXCR to the 5' RACE reads. The data show approximately 1.5 million distinct CDR3 sequences, approximately 39% seen once. The sequencing sample was made of blood. These receptors all stem from a woman aged 18-29 years in good health.

The J gene is TRBJ2-7, the V gene TRBV29-1; 10 bases align to TRBD1. The trim removed 6 bases at V and 3 bases at J, leaving 11 bases unmatched. Germline-derived CDR1 and CDR2 are SQVTM and ANQGSEA. CDR3 length: 15 residues. The chain's CDR3 is CSVRDRGLESYEQYF. CDR3 DNA: TGCAGCGTCCGGGACAGGGGTCTAGAGAGCTACGAGCAGTACTTC.

This chain links TRBV4-1 with TRBJ2-7, with D tentatively TRBD2 (6 bases). This CDR3 is built from 15 residues. CDR1 and CDR2 from the germline V gene are MGHRA and YSYEKL. With 0 bases removed from V and 6 bases from J, the gap between germline ends came to 15 bases. CDR3 coding DNA: TGCGCCAGCAGCCAAGATCCGGGGGTTAACGGCGAGCAGTACTTC. Protein product: CASSQDPGVNGEQYF.

In this sample, this clonotype turned up a few times. CDR3 nucleotide sequence: TGTGCCAGCAGCTTAGCCTCGGGACAAAATGGCTACACCTTC. Translation gives CASSLASGQNGYTF. This rearrangement joins TRBV7-9 to TRBJ1-2; perhaps TRBD1 as D (6 bases). Per the germline V gene, CDR1 is SEHNR and CDR2 is FQNEAQ (reference sequence). V shed 0 bases and J shed 6 bases, with 11 bases lying between them. This CDR3 has 14 residues.

Comment on this clonotype: A much larger clonotype is one base distant, so this may be a read error. The chain combines TRBV4-3 with TRBJ2-5; D may be TRBD1 (6 bases). Germline V gene sequence: CDR1 LGHNA, CDR2 YSLEER. V was pared by 7 bases and J by 2 bases, with 26 bases between. The CDR3 is 18 amino acids. The CDR3 protein is CASNQLGPEGDTQETQYF. CDR3 coding DNA: TGCGCCAGCAACCAGCTGGGGCCCGAAGGGGACACGCAAGAGACCCAGTACTTC.

The chain links TRBV3-1 to TRBJ2-1; possible D gene TRBD2, 6 bases. Germline assignment: CDR1 LGHDT and CDR2 YNNKEL (reference sequence). The length of the CDR3 is 13 residues. The V end lost 1 base, the J end lost 8 bases, and 9 bases lay between the germline ends. CDR3 protein: CASSQAGVDEQFF. The CDR3, as DNA: TGTGCCAGCAGCCAAGCGGGGGTGGATGAGCAGTTCTTC.

The rearrangement links TRBV29-1 to TRBJ2-7; 8 nucleotides agree with TRBD2. The J call is uncertain, as TRBJ2-5 better fits the DNA end. This CDR3 region has 15 residues. Germline V gives CDR1 SQVTM, CDR2 ANQGSEA. CDR3 nucleotides: TGCAGCGTTCCCGATACTAGCGGAGTCCGGGAGACCCAGTACTTC. It is translated as CSVPDTSGVRETQYF.

The rearrangement uses TRBV20-1 and TRBJ2-5; D not certain. The germline V gene encodes CDR1 DFQATT and CDR2 SNEGSKA (reference sequence). The CDR3 has 12 amino acids. Between the trimmed V and J ends, which lost 4 bases and 2 bases, there was a span of 8 bases. CDR3 protein: CSATRAQETQYF. CDR3 nucleotides: TGCAGTGCTACCCGGGCTCAAGAGACCCAGTACTTC.

The chain recombines TRBV12-3 or TRBV12-4 with TRBJ1-2; unclear D gene. V was pared by 3 bases and J by 4 bases, with 12 bases between. The CDR3 runs to 14 residues. The CDR3 DNA sequence: TGTGCCAGCAGTTTGGCAGCCATCCCCTATGGCTACACCTTC. The encoded protein is CASSLAAIPYGYTF.

V and J are TRBV9 and TRBJ1-6; D is undetermined. The CDR3 has 13 amino acids. Germline V gene data show CDR1 as SGDLS and CDR2 as YYNGEE. V gave up 0 bases and J gave up 13 bases, with 11 bases separating them. In nucleotides, the CDR3 is TGTGCCAGCAGCGTAGATTCGGGAGGTCCCCTCCACTTT. Translated, it gives CASSVDSGGPLHF.

The DNA of the CDR3 is TGTGCCACCAGCAGAGACACACCTCCAACTAATGAAAAACTGTTTTTT. Its translation: CATSRDTPPTNEKLFF. The chain carries TRBV15 and TRBJ1-4, with no clear D. The germline V and J ends were trimmed by 0 bases and 0 bases, with 8 bases remaining between them. CDR1 and CDR2 from the germline V gene are LNHNV and YYDKDF (reference sequence). The CDR3 consists of 16 residues.

The chain couples TRBV30 to TRBJ1-6; D not resolved. Trimming left V 4 bases short and J 7 bases short, with 14 bases between. The CDR3 is 14 residues long. Germline assignment: CDR1 GTSNPN and CDR2 SVGIG (reference sequence). Here the CDR3 reads CAWNLLSRNSPLHF. In DNA, the CDR3 is TGTGCCTGGAATCTTCTTTCCCGAAATTCACCCCTCCACTTT.

V gene TRBV15 combines with J gene TRBJ2-1; D is possibly TRBD2 (5 bases). The CDR3 runs to 16 residues. The germline V gene encodes CDR1 LNHNV and CDR2 YYDKDF (reference sequence). V was trimmed by 0 bases and J by 1 base, leaving 10 bases between them. The CDR3 sequence is CATSRDRGWSYNEQFF. CDR3 sequence (DNA): TGTGCCACCAGCAGAGATCGAGGGTGGTCCTACAATGAGCAGTTCTTC.

V gene TRBV6-1 combines with J gene TRBJ2-3, with 11 bases lining up with TRBD2. Germline CDR1 reads MNHNS; CDR2 reads SASEGT. The CDR3 consists of 14 residues. V shed 4 bases, J shed 11 bases, and the junction held 8 bases outside the gene matches. The CDR3 sequence is CASSAISGGAVQYF. The CDR3 region has the DNA TGTGCCAGCAGTGCGATTAGCGGGGGGGCCGTGCAGTATTTT.

V usage is TRBV20-1 and J usage is TRBJ2-7; maybe TRBD2 (6 bases). This CDR3 has 13 amino acids. Looked up from germline, CDR1 is DFQATT and CDR2 is SNEGSKA (reference sequence). V dropped 6 bases and J dropped 7 bases, with 19 bases sitting between them. The CDR3, as DNA: TGCAGTGCCAAGCGTACTAGCATGAATGAGCAGTACTTC. This gives the protein CSAKRTSMNEQYF.